This T cell receptor beta chain was sequenced for a study of cytomegalovirus exposure and HLA in healthy donors. Donors were ostensibly healthy at sampling, although undocumented immune exposures were probable. It was with 60 Vbeta and 13 Jbeta primers that the PCR ran. Method: immunoSEQ multiplex PCR; TCRdb's copy keeps in-frame clones and lacks some. The data hold just over 95,000 clones, with about 77% observed a single time. Study findings and constraints: As was reported, the HLA-A and HLA-B alleles of most subjects were accurately predicted from TCR beta sequences. A list of roughly 160 TCR beta chains associated with cytomegalovirus was given. The authors confirmed in vitro that three CMV-associated chains were specific for CMV antigens.

As to this clone: Its matching antigen is unknown.

The CDR3 is 17 amino acids. V lost 3 bases to trimming and J lost 2 bases, with 18 bases between them. Looked up from germline, CDR1 is SGHVS and CDR2 is FNYEAQ. What was sequenced was PBMCs. The receptor's source is a woman between 40 and 50 years old in good health and CMV-seronegative. The chain couples TRBV7-6 to TRBJ2-3; D is perhaps TRBD1 (6 bases). CDR3 region: CASSLSPGQETTDTQYF. As DNA, the CDR3 is TGTGCCAGCAGCTTGTCTCCGGGACAAGAAACCACAGATACGCAGTATTTT.